Presented here are 21 T cell receptor beta chains from one specimen sequenced in a study of CD8+ T cells in alopecia areata. Reverse transcribed after extraction, RNA yielded cDNA as the sequencing template. Clones were read by immunoSEQ multiplex PCR, and TCRdb kept only the in-frame ones, dropping some. Here the sample spans more than 200,000 clones, approximately 61% being singletons. Sequenced material: CD4+ T cells sorted from blood, taken at week 0. The receptors derive from a human donor with alopecia areata.

This clone appeared once. The V gene is TRBV2, the J gene TRBJ1-2; D gene ambiguous. V gave up 11 bases and J gave up 3 bases, with 10 bases separating them. This CDR3 comprises 11 residues. Germline loops: CDR1 SNHLY, CDR2 FYNNEI. This CDR3 is CAFRRDYGYTF. The CDR3 coding sequence is TGTGCCTTCAGAAGGGACTATGGCTACACCTTC.

The chain couples TRBV4-3 to TRBJ2-2; D is unresolved. The CDR3 length is 15 residues. V was pared by 0 bases and J by 7 bases, with 12 bases between. CDR1 and CDR2 from the germline V gene are LGHNA and YSLEER. The CDR3 sequence: CASSQDFTVIGELFF. The CDR3 DNA follows: TGCGCCAGCAGCCAAGATTTTACGGTGATCGGGGAGCTGTTTTTT.

The chain recombines TRBV6-5 with TRBJ1-2; TRBD1 matches 9 bases. This CDR3 has 12 residues. V lost 8 bases to trimming and J lost 8 bases; unmatched junction nucleotides: 6. The germline V gene encodes CDR1 MNHEY and CDR2 SVGAGI. The chain's CDR3 is CASLTGGKGYTF. CDR3 coding DNA: TGTGCCAGCCTGACAGGGGGAAAAGGCTACACCTTC.

The chain combines TRBV10-3 with TRBJ2-1; D is possibly TRBD2 (6 bases). V dropped 0 bases and J dropped 8 bases, with 14 bases sitting between them. The CDR3 loop spans 15 amino acids. Germline CDR1 reads ENHRY; CDR2 reads SYGVKD. The CDR3 sequence: CAISESGGPGHEQFF. As DNA, the CDR3 is TGTGCCATCAGTGAGTCAGGAGGGCCCGGCCATGAGCAGTTCTTC.

As regards this clone: No conserved phenylalanine or tryptophan ends this CDR3, so it is likely a read error. The genes are TRBV6-5 and TRBJ1-1; TRBD1 might be the D (5 bases). This CDR3 region has 14 residues. CDR1 is MNHEY, CDR2 SVGAGI, per germline. V lost 6 bases and J lost 0, with 11 bases in between. CDR3 sequence: CASSGHLLNTEAFS. The CDR3 DNA is TGTGCCAGCAGCGGACACTTGTTGAACACTGAAGCTTTCTCT.

The chain employs TRBV7-9 and TRBJ2-5; no reliable D call. V shed 4 bases and J shed 7 bases, with 16 bases lying between them. Germline V gene sequence: CDR1 SEHNR, CDR2 FQNEAQ (reference sequence). CDR3 length equals 14 residues. The CDR3 sequence: CASSSGSSLWTQYF. CDR3 coding DNA: TGTGCCAGCAGCTCCGGGTCTTCCTTGTGGACCCAGTACTTC. Full variable domain (remainder filled in from reference TRBV7-9 and TRBJ2-5): DTGVSQNPRHKITKRGQNVTFRCDPISEHNRLYWYRQTLGQGPEFLTYFQNEAQLEKSRLLSDRFSAERPKGSFSTLEIQRTEQGDSAMYLCASSSGSSLWTQYFGPGTRLLVL.

The CDR3 nucleotides are TGCAGCGTCGAGGACAGGCATATGGAGGTCCATAATTCACCCCTCCACTTT. Translation: CSVEDRHMEVHNSPLHF. The rearrangement uses TRBV29-1 and TRBJ1-6; 7 bases are shared with TRBD1. Trimming took 6 bases from V and 5 from J; bases not matched to a gene: 16. The germline V gene encodes CDR1 SQVTM and CDR2 ANQGSEA. The CDR3 has 17 amino acids.

The table lists this clone with a few counts. The rearrangement uses TRBV29-1 and TRBJ2-4; D perhaps matches TRBD1 (5 bases). Germline CDR1 SQVTM, CDR2 ANQGSEA. The CDR3 consists of 14 residues. The V end was cut by 5 bases, the J end by 0 bases, with 11 bases between. CDR3 DNA: TGCAGCGTTAGGACAATCGTAGCCAAAAACATTCAGTACTTC. It specifies CSVRTIVAKNIQYF.

This clone was seen just once. This chain joins TRBV5-1 and TRBJ2-4, with 11 positions matching TRBD2. CDR3 length equals 17 residues. The V gene's germline CDR1 is SGHRS and CDR2 YFSETQ. The V gene end was trimmed by 4 bases and the J gene end by 9 bases; junction bases not matched to a gene: 15. The CDR3 sequence is CASSLLAGGILRGIQYF. The CDR3 DNA reads as TGCGCCAGCAGCCTCCTAGCGGGGGGCATTCTACGCGGCATTCAGTACTTC.

CDR3 residues: CASSLGDGNEKLFF. The CDR3 region has the DNA TGTGCCAGCAGCCTAGGGGATGGTAATGAAAAACTGTTTTTT. V is TRBV4-2 and J is TRBJ1-4; D possibly corresponds to TRBD1 (5 bases). Deletions cut 4 bases from V and 4 bases from J, with 10 bases between. CDR1 is LGHNA and CDR2 is YNFKEQ in the germline V gene. This CDR3 contains 14 residues.

The chain couples TRBV9 to TRBJ1-6; tentative D call: TRBD1 (5 bases). This CDR3 contains 14 residues. The V gene's germline CDR1 is SGDLS and CDR2 YYNGEE. V was trimmed by 3 bases and J by 10 bases, leaving 14 bases between them. CDR3 loop: CASSERQGGSPLHF. CDR3 DNA: TGTGCCAGCAGCGAACGGCAGGGAGGCTCACCCCTCCACTTT.

J is TRBJ2-3 and V is TRBV5-1, with 9 nucleotides matching TRBD2. The junction had 8 bases not matched to a gene; V was cut back by 4 bases and J by 5 bases. The germline gives CDR1 SGHRS, CDR2 YFSETQ. The CDR3 length is 15 residues. In nucleotides, the CDR3 is TGCGCCAGCAGCCCCCCGAGCGGGGGGCAAGATACGCAGTATTTT. Its translation: CASSPPSGGQDTQYF.

The chain is built from TRBV4-1 and TRBJ1-1, with 8 bases fitting TRBD1. Per the germline V gene, CDR1 is MGHRA and CDR2 is YSYEKL. CDR3 length equals 16 residues. V gave up 0 bases and J gave up 1 base; unmatched junction bases: 4. CDR3 residues: CASSQDPGTGNTEAFF. For the CDR3, the DNA is TGCGCCAGCAGCCAAGACCCTGGGACAGGGAACACTGAAGCTTTCTTT.

This clone was counted between two and nine times. The V gene is TRBV7-9, the J gene TRBJ1-1; maybe TRBD1 (5 bases). The CDR3 spans 13 residues. With 4 bases removed from V and 1 base from J, the gap between germline ends came to 7 bases. Germline CDR1 is SEHNR and CDR2 is FQNEAQ (reference sequence). CDR3 sequence: CASSSGQNTEAFF. The CDR3 bases are TGTGCCAGCAGCTCCGGACAGAACACTGAAGCTTTCTTT.

This clone has a handful of counts. This chain uses TRBV6-5 with TRBJ2-3; D possibly uses TRBD1 or TRBD2 (6 bases each). The CDR3 sequence is 14 residues long. Germline CDR1 MNHEY, CDR2 SVGAGI. Trimming took off 2 bases at V and 4 bases at J, with 10 bases between the two ends. The CDR3 DNA follows: TGTGCCAGCAGTTACGTGGGGGGCTCAGATACGCAGTATTTT. Residues: CASSYVGGSDTQYF.

Many counts were recorded for this clone. V gene TRBV14 combines with J gene TRBJ1-4; D is possibly TRBD1 (6 bases). Germline CDR1 SGHDN, CDR2 FVKESK. The CDR3 sequence is 17 residues long. Trimming shortened V by 0 bases and J by 5 bases, and 16 bases separated the two germline ends. The CDR3 nucleotides read TGTGCCAGCAGCCAAGATCGTCAGGGGCTTCGAAATGAAAAACTGTTTTTT. Translating it yields CASSQDRQGLRNEKLFF.

V and J are TRBV19 and TRBJ2-2, with 9 bases matching TRBD2. V was pared by 9 bases and J by 7 bases, with 12 bases of the junction left unmatched. This CDR3 region has 15 residues. The germline CDR1 and CDR2 sequences are LNHDA and SQIVND (reference sequence). The CDR3 region is CASAIRGGANGELFF. CDR3 nucleotides: TGTGCCAGCGCTATTCGCGGGGGGGCAAACGGGGAGCTGTTTTTT.

The rearrangement joins TRBV5-1 to TRBJ2-7; TRBD1 matches 10 bases. The CDR3 is 14 residues long. Germline loops: CDR1 SGHRS, CDR2 YFSETQ. Germline trimming cut 4 bases from V and 3 bases from J; bases unmatched to any gene: 4. The CDR3 bases are TGCGCCAGCAGCCCGGGGGACAGGGGCTACGAGCAGTACTTC. Translated, it gives CASSPGDRGYEQYF.

This chain connects TRBV10-3 to TRBJ2-1, with 12 bases aligning to TRBD2. Germline lookup yields CDR1 ENHRY and CDR2 SYGVKD. The J segment lost 10 bases and the V segment lost 2 bases, leaving 9 bases of the junction unmatched. This CDR3 is built from 16 residues. In DNA, the CDR3 is TGTGCCATCAGTGAGGACGGTGCGCTAGCGGGGGGGGAGCAGTTCTTC. Amino acids: CAISEDGALAGGEQFF.

The chain employs TRBV5-1 and TRBJ1-6, with D uncertain. The germline V gene has CDR1 SGHRS and CDR2 YFSETQ. The length of the CDR3 is 14 residues. Trimming left V 0 bases short and J 5 bases short, with 6 bases between. The CDR3 reads CASSLALHNSPLHF. In DNA, the CDR3 is TGCGCCAGCAGCTTGGCCCTCCATAATTCACCCCTCCACTTT.

V is TRBV29-1 and J is TRBJ1-4; D remains unclear. CDR1 SQVTM and CDR2 ANQGSEA come from the germline V gene. The length of the CDR3 is 14 residues. V was cut by 3 bases and J by 1 base, with 9 bases left in between. CDR3 coding DNA: TGCAGCGTTGAGGAGGGAGAAACTAATGAAAAACTGTTTTTT. Protein: CSVEEGETNEKLFF.